This T cell receptor beta chain comes out of a study of post-analysis software for immune sequencing data. About this clonotype: Antigen specificity is unknown.

Whole-study results and caveats: Normalized Chao1 diversity in multiple sclerosis patients fell significantly below that of controls. Among five TRBV segments more frequent in patients than controls were TRBV5-6, TRBV5-1 and TRBV20-1.

This CDR3 is built from 16 residues. CDR1 is MRHNA and CDR2 is SNTAGT in the germline V gene. J was trimmed by 3 bases and V by 2 bases; bases with no gene match: 6. Sequencing libraries made from TCR beta cDNA carried unique molecular identifiers. TCRdb reanalysed the PCR reads using MiXCR and keeps one entry per CDR3 protein. The data show roughly 800,000 distinct CDR3 sequences, roughly 29% seen once. J is TRBJ2-1 and V is TRBV6-4, with TRBD1 matching 8 bases. Sequencing used blood. The sequence derives from a girl aged 5-17 years with multiple sclerosis. The CDR3 protein is CASSDAHRGDYNEQFF. DNA for the CDR3: TGTGCCAGCAGTGACGCCCACAGGGGGGACTACAATGAGCAGTTCTTC.